This TCR beta chain stems from a study of blood T cell repertoires in COVID-19. Study-wide context: T cells, B-cell-depleted T cells, or PBMCs provided the cDNA or gDNA that served as material.

Profiled with immunoSEQ multiplex PCR; TCRdb holds only in-frame clones, not every one. The sample shows around 260,000 clones, roughly nine tenths of them seen only once. The J segment lost 5 bases and the V segment lost 0 bases, leaving 7 bases of the junction unmatched. This CDR3 region has 15 residues. CDR1 GTSNPN and CDR2 SVGIG come from the germline V gene (reference sequence). Only a few counts were recorded for this clone. The chain couples TRBV30 to TRBJ2-1; TRBD1 matches 7 bases. Sequencing was carried out using peripheral blood. The receptor's source is a young woman with COVID-19, enrolled during active disease. The CDR3 nucleotides read TGTGCCTGGAGTGTACGGACAGGTATCGACAATGAGCAGTTCTTC. Protein: CAWSVRTGIDNEQFF.